The 11 T cell receptor beta chains below were found in one sample sequenced in a study of PD-1 blockade in mismatch repair-deficient tumors. The table came from immunoSEQ multiplex PCR; TCRdb's copy has only in-frame clones and leaves some out. The sample records some 100,000 clones, 70% to 85% being singletons. The sample here was peripheral blood, taken approximately 36 weeks after starting pembrolizumab. Receptors originate from an adult with mismatch repair-deficient cancer.

This chain links TRBV7-6 with TRBJ2-3; D not certain. This CDR3 is built from 14 residues. The V and J ends lost 5 bases and 3 bases respectively, with 12 bases between them. Looked up from germline, CDR1 is SGHVS and CDR2 is FNYEAQ. CDR3 region: CASSQDEVTDTQYF. The CDR3 nucleotides are TGTGCCAGCAGCCAGGACGAGGTTACAGATACGCAGTATTTT.

This clone was found once. This chain connects TRBV6-5 to TRBJ2-7, with 12 positions matching TRBD2. From germline, CDR1 is MNHEY and CDR2 SVGAGI. V gave up 6 bases and J gave up 3 bases; unmatched junction bases: 3. The CDR3 runs 14 residues. CDR3 in DNA: TGTGCCAGCAGCTTACTAGCGGGAGGCTACGAGCAGTACTTC. The encoded protein is CASSLLAGGYEQYF.

The chain has TRBV6-1 and TRBJ2-3, with D perhaps matching TRBD2 (5 bases). From germline, CDR1 is MNHNS and CDR2 SASEGT. The CDR3 runs to 16 residues. The V gene lost 2 bases and the J gene lost 3 bases, with 15 bases spanning the gap. CDR3: CASSERGNLWTDTQYF. Here the CDR3 DNA reads TGTGCCAGCAGTGAAAGAGGGAACTTATGGACAGATACGCAGTATTTT.

V and J are TRBV5-1 and TRBJ1-3, with 7 nucleotides matching TRBD1. V was pared by 0 bases and J by 0 bases, with 3 bases of the junction left unmatched. The V gene's germline CDR1 is SGHRS and CDR2 YFSETQ. This CDR3 spans 16 amino acids. This chain's CDR3 is CASSLVTGSSGNTIYF. CDR3 in DNA: TGCGCCAGCAGCTTGGTGACAGGGAGCTCTGGAAACACCATATATTTT.

This rearrangement joins TRBV7-9 to TRBJ2-5; 9 bases align to TRBD2. This CDR3 has 15 amino acids. V shed 1 base and J 5 bases; nucleotides not matched to a gene: 5. The germline gives CDR1 SEHNR, CDR2 FQNEAQ (reference sequence). CDR3 amino acids: CASSLGGRARETQYF. The CDR3 nucleotides read TGTGCCAGCAGCTTAGGCGGGAGGGCCAGGGAGACCCAGTACTTC.

The gene calls are TRBV18 and TRBJ1-5; D gene unclear. The CDR3 is 15 amino acids. Trimming removed 3 bases at V and 2 bases at J, with 11 bases between. CDR1 KGHSH and CDR2 LQKENI come from the germline V gene. This CDR3 is CASSPTWIRNQPQHF. In DNA, the CDR3 is TGTGCCAGCTCACCCACCTGGATTCGCAATCAGCCCCAGCATTTT.

The rearrangement uses TRBV2 and TRBJ2-1, with unresolved D. V was cut by 5 bases and J by 0 bases, with 2 bases left in between. Per germline, CDR1 SNHLY and CDR2 FYNNEI. This CDR3 comprises 12 residues. The CDR3 reads CASSPSYNEQFF. The CDR3 DNA is TGTGCCAGCAGTCCCTCCTACAATGAGCAGTTCTTC.

This clone was seen just once. The chain employs TRBV7-3 and TRBJ1-3, with no clear D. This CDR3 contains 13 residues. The germline V gene has CDR1 SGHTA and CDR2 FQGTGA. The V end lost 0 bases, the J end lost 7 bases, and 7 bases lay between the germline ends. CDR3 region: CASSLTVDNTIYF. The CDR3 DNA reads TGTGCCAGCAGCTTAACCGTGGATAACACCATATATTTT. Full variable domain (missing parts from reference TRBV7-3 and TRBJ1-3): GAGVSQTPSNKVTEKGKYVELRCDPISGHTALYWYRQSLGQGPEFLIYFQGTGAADDSGLPNDRFFAVRPEGSVSTLKIQRTERGDSAVYLCASSLTVDNTIYFGEGSWLTVV.

J is TRBJ2-3 and V is TRBV4-1; D gene ambiguous. V was cut by 4 bases and J by 3 bases, with 8 bases left in between. The CDR3 covers 13 residues. Germline CDR1 is MGHRA and CDR2 is YSYEKL. DNA of the CDR3: TGCGCCAGCAGCCTCGACTTGACAGATACGCAGTATTTT. It yields the protein CASSLDLTDTQYF.

Points on this clone: One end of the junction fails to match germline, which may point to a read error. The V call is TRBV7-7, the J call TRBJ2-3, with D maybe TRBD1 (7 bases). The CDR3 is made up of 16 amino acids. Germline V lookup: CDR1 SSHAT, CDR2 FNYEAQ (reference sequence). CDR3 protein: CASSLSGGTDTDTQYF. In DNA form, the CDR3 reads TGTGCTAGCAGCTTAAGTGGGGGGACAGACACAGATACGCAGTATTTT.

V gene TRBV6-5 combines with J gene TRBJ2-7, with D perhaps matching TRBD2 (6 bases). Per the germline V gene, CDR1 is MNHEY and CDR2 is SVGAGI. The CDR3 loop spans 15 amino acids. Trimming shortened V by 6 bases and J by 3 bases, and 18 bases separated the two germline ends. The CDR3 loop reads CASSHGGPKGYEQYF. CDR3 coding DNA: TGTGCCAGCAGCCACGGGGGACCAAAAGGCTACGAGCAGTACTTC.